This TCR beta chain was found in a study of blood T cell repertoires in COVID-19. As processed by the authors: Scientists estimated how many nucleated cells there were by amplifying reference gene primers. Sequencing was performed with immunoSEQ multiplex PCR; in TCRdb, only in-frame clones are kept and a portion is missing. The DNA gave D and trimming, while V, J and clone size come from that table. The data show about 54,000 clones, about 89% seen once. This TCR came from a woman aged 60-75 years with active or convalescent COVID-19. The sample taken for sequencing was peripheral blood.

CDR3 sequence: CAWSVGHRSSYEQYF. CDR3 nucleotide sequence: TGTGCCTGGAGTGTAGGGCACAGGAGCTCCTACGAGCAGTACTTC. The chain combines TRBV30 with TRBJ2-7; tentatively, D is TRBD1 (5 bases). This CDR3 comprises 15 residues. Germline loops: CDR1 GTSNPN, CDR2 SVGIG (reference sequence). Trimming cost V 0 bases and J 0 bases, with 12 bases left between them. The full variable domain, completed using reference TRBV30 and TRBJ2-7, is SQTIHQWPATLVQPVGSPLSLECTVEGTSNPNLYWYRQAAGRGLQLLFYSVGIGQISSEVPQNLSASRPQDRQFILSSKKLLLSDSGFYLCAWSVGHRSSYEQYFGPGTRLTVT.